The 32 T cell receptor beta chains given below trace back to one sample, sequenced in a study of PD-L1 blockade in urothelial cancer. Time point reported: peripheral blood 6 weeks after treatment start. Here immunoSEQ multiplex PCR was the method, and the copy in TCRdb shows in-frame clones only, minus some. The table has more than 95,000 clones, about 89% seen once. The sample in question was PBMCs, obtained around atezolizumab (anti-PD-L1) treatment. The source of these receptors is a man aged 55 to 70 with urothelial cancer.

The rearrangement joins TRBV29-1 to TRBJ2-7; D not resolved. The CDR3 spans 14 residues. V lost 5 bases and J lost 3, with 17 bases in between. The germline gives CDR1 SQVTM, CDR2 ANQGSEA. The CDR3, as DNA: TGCAGCGTTTTCGGGTCTACGCCACTCTACGAGCAGTACTTC. It translates to CSVFGSTPLYEQYF.

CDR3 DNA: TGTGCCAGCCCTGGTCCCTCGGACAATGAGCAGTTCTTC. This sequence encodes CASPGPSDNEQFF. This chain uses TRBV21-1 with TRBJ2-1; the table's D call, TRBD2, has no DNA check behind it. TRBV21-1 is labeled a pseudogene. The CDR3 is made up of 13 amino acids.

The rearrangement links TRBV28 to TRBJ1-2, with 7 positions matching TRBD1. The CDR3 covers 13 residues. Germline-derived CDR1 and CDR2 are MDHEN and SYDVKM. V lost 4 bases, J lost 8 bases, and 7 bases stayed unmatched. The CDR3 reads CASSSTGRSGYTF. CDR3 bases: TGTGCCAGCAGTTCGACAGGGAGGAGCGGCTACACCTTC.

The CDR3 region is CASSLTWDIRGGYTF. CDR3 in DNA: TGTGCCAGCAGCTTGACATGGGACATTCGGGGCGGCTACACCTTC. V gene TRBV7-2 combines with J gene TRBJ1-2, with a weak D call TRBD1 (6 bases). The CDR3 spans 15 residues. From germline, CDR1 is SGHTA and CDR2 FQGNSA. Between the trimmed V and J ends, which lost 3 bases and 8 bases, there was a span of 19 bases.

The rearrangement links TRBV6-5 to TRBJ2-5, with 7 nucleotides matching TRBD2. The germline V gene has CDR1 MNHEY and CDR2 SVGAGI. Losses at the gene ends were 8 bases for V and 5 bases for J; bases not matched to a gene: 8. There are 13 residues in the CDR3. The CDR3 DNA reads TGTGCCAGCCGAACTAGCGCAGGGGAGACCCAGTACTTC. Translated: CASRTSAGETQYF.

The rearrangement uses TRBV6-5 and TRBJ2-1; D is uncertain. The CDR3 runs 13 residues. CDR1 and CDR2 (germline): MNHEY, SVGAGI. V was shortened by 0 bases and J by 9 bases, with 9 bases between the two germline ends. CDR3 sequence reads: CASSYSAFSEQFF. The CDR3, as DNA: TGTGCCAGCAGTTACTCCGCATTTAGTGAGCAGTTCTTC.

This clone appeared a single time. V and J are TRBV4-3 and TRBJ1-5; D unresolved. The CDR3 length is 11 residues. Germline V gene data show CDR1 as LGHNA and CDR2 as YSLEER. V was pared by 7 bases and J by 7 bases, with 8 bases between. CDR3 protein: CASNSDQPQHF. The CDR3 DNA sequence: TGCGCCAGCAACAGTGACCAGCCCCAGCATTTT.

J is TRBJ2-3 and V is TRBV7-6; D is unresolved. The CDR3 is made up of 15 amino acids. Germline V lookup: CDR1 SGHVS, CDR2 FNYEAQ. Trimming cost V 2 bases and J 0 bases, with 9 bases left between them. In nucleotides, the CDR3 is TGTGCCAGCAGCTTATCCGTTACTAGCACAGATACGCAGTATTTT. It codes for CASSLSVTSTDTQYF. Variable domain in full (rest from reference TRBV7-6 and TRBJ2-3): GAGVSQSPRYKVTKRGQDVALRCDPISGHVSLYWYRQALGQGPEFLTYFNYEAQQDKSGLPNDRFSAERPEGSISTLTIQRTEQRDSAMYRCASSLSVTSTDTQYFGPGTRLTVL.

The chain is built from TRBV4-1 and TRBJ2-7, with TRBD2 identical over 7 bases. The germline gives CDR1 MGHRA, CDR2 YSYEKL. With V trimmed by 3 bases and J by 2 bases, 4 bases remained unmatched. This CDR3 is 14 amino acids long. The CDR3 DNA reads as TGCGCCAGCAGCCATGGGGAGGGGCCCTACGAGCAGTACTTC. Protein product: CASSHGEGPYEQYF.

The rearrangement joins TRBV9 to TRBJ1-1, with D perhaps matching TRBD1 (6 bases). The germline gives CDR1 SGDLS, CDR2 YYNGEE. The V end was cut by 7 bases, the J end by 2 bases, with 15 bases between. The CDR3 is made up of 14 amino acids. The CDR3 reads CASGAGGRNTEAFF. The CDR3 bases are TGTGCCAGCGGGGCGGGGGGGCGTAACACTGAAGCTTTCTTT.

The gene calls are TRBV4-1 and TRBJ2-3; TRBD2 matches 10 bases. Germline V gene lookup returns CDR1 MGHRA and CDR2 YSYEKL. The length of the CDR3 is 18 residues. Trimming removed 0 bases from V and 4 bases from J; junction bases left unmatched: 10. The CDR3 DNA follows: TGCGCCAGCAGCCAAGAATCGGAAGCGGGAGGGCCATCAGATACGCAGTATTTT. Encoded protein: CASSQESEAGGPSDTQYF.

This clone has more than one count but fewer than ten. The chain is built from TRBV9 and TRBJ2-5; a weak D match, TRBD1 (6 bases). Germline lookup yields CDR1 SGDLS and CDR2 YYNGEE. The CDR3 loop spans 14 amino acids. V was cut by 3 bases and J by 0 bases, with 9 bases left in between. This CDR3 reads CASSGGGDQETQYF. The CDR3 DNA reads as TGTGCCAGCAGCGGAGGGGGAGACCAAGAGACCCAGTACTTC.

CDR3 DNA sequence: TGTGCCAGCAGCGTAGAAGGGGGGGCCTTTAATGAAAAACTGTTTTTT. As protein: CASSVEGGAFNEKLFF. The J gene is TRBJ1-4, the V gene TRBV9, with D possibly matching TRBD1 (6 bases). V lost 0 bases and J 4 bases, leaving 13 bases between the germline ends. The CDR3 loop spans 16 amino acids. Germline CDR1 is SGDLS and CDR2 is YYNGEE.

The V and J genes are TRBV6-1 and TRBJ1-2, with D hard to call. CDR3 length equals 15 residues. Germline V gives CDR1 MNHNS, CDR2 SASEGT. The V end lost 5 bases, the J end lost 4 bases, and 17 bases lay between the germline ends. The CDR3 DNA reads TGTGCCAGCAGTCTAGAGGTCACGGCCTTCTATGGCTACACCTTC. Translated: CASSLEVTAFYGYTF.

This chain joins TRBV5-4 and TRBJ2-1, with 9 bases identical to TRBD2. CDR3 size: 15 residues. Per the germline V gene, CDR1 is SGHNT and CDR2 is YYREEE (reference sequence). The junction had 4 bases not matched to a gene; V was cut back by 4 bases and J by 2 bases. CDR3 bases: TGTGCCAGCAGCGTTGGCGGGGGGGCCTACAATGAGCAGTTCTTC. Its protein product is CASSVGGGAYNEQFF. The complete variable domain, with remaining parts taken from reference TRBV5-4 and TRBJ2-1, reads ETGVTQSPTHLIKTRGQQVTLRCSSQSGHNTVSWYQQALGQGPQFIFQYYREEENGRGNFPPRFSGLQFPNYSSELNVNALELDDSALYLCASSVGGGAYNEQFFGPGTRLTVL.

The gene calls are TRBV7-6 and TRBJ1-2, with 7 bases lining up with TRBD1. Germline V gene data show CDR1 as SGHVS and CDR2 as FNYEAQ. The J segment lost 0 bases and the V segment lost 1 base, leaving 8 bases of the junction unmatched. The CDR3 loop spans 17 amino acids. The CDR3 reads CASSLGGHRGSNYGYTF. The CDR3 DNA sequence: TGTGCCAGCAGCTTAGGGGGTCACAGGGGATCTAACTATGGCTACACCTTC.

This CDR3 is CASSLGAVRTEAFF. In DNA, the CDR3 is TGTGCCAGCAGCTTAGGGGCAGTCAGGACTGAAGCTTTCTTT. The V gene is TRBV7-9, the J gene TRBJ1-1; D not resolved. Germline CDR1 SEHNR, CDR2 FQNEAQ (reference sequence). V lost 1 base, J lost 5 bases, and 11 bases lay in between. The CDR3 consists of 14 residues.

In this sample, this clone turned up once. The chain employs TRBV7-9 and TRBJ1-5; 9 bases are a match to TRBD1. The germline V gene encodes CDR1 SEHNR and CDR2 FQNEAQ (reference sequence). CDR3 size: 15 residues. The V gene end was trimmed by 7 bases and the J gene end by 0 bases; junction bases not matched to a gene: 4. In nucleotides, the CDR3 is TGTGCCAGCACCAGGACAGGGGATAGCAATCAGCCCCAGCATTTT. This gives the protein CASTRTGDSNQPQHF.

In this sample, this clone turned up once. The chain couples TRBV19 to TRBJ1-3; 8 positions agree with TRBD1. CDR1 is LNHDA and CDR2 is SQIVND in the germline V gene (reference sequence). The junction had 5 bases not matched to a gene; V was cut back by 5 bases and J by 2 bases. The CDR3 extends over 15 amino acids. This CDR3 is CASSLMTGAGNTIYF. CDR3 nucleotide sequence: TGTGCCAGTAGTCTCATGACAGGGGCTGGAAACACCATATATTTT.

This sequence joins TRBV7-8 and TRBJ2-6; D unclear. The CDR3 covers 15 residues. Germline V gene sequence: CDR1 SGHVS, CDR2 FQNEAQ. Between the trimmed V and J ends, which lost 1 base and 0 bases, there was a span of 4 bases. The CDR3 nucleotides read TGTGCCAGCAGCTTAGGGCACTCTGGGGCCAACGTCCTGACTTTC. It codes for CASSLGHSGANVLTF.

This clone showed up just once. This sequence joins TRBV27 and TRBJ2-1, with D possibly TRBD2 on 6 matching bases. V lost 3 bases and J 9 bases, leaving 12 bases between the germline ends. This CDR3 comprises 13 residues. CDR1 and CDR2 (germline): MNHEY, SMNVEV (reference sequence). The CDR3 reads CASSLAGRSEQFF. The CDR3 DNA reads as TGTGCCAGCAGTTTGGCAGGGAGGAGTGAGCAGTTCTTC.

The V gene is TRBV9, the J gene TRBJ2-2, with no clear D. Germline V lookup: CDR1 SGDLS, CDR2 YYNGEE. The germline V and J ends were trimmed by 2 bases and 0 bases, with 8 bases remaining between them. The CDR3 spans 15 residues. The CDR3 loop reads CASSVTDANTGELFF. The CDR3 DNA sequence: TGTGCCAGCAGCGTTACAGACGCGAACACCGGGGAGCTGTTTTTT. The variable domain in full, completed from reference TRBV9 and TRBJ2-2, reads DSGVTQTPKHLITATGQRVTLRCSPRSGDLSVYWYQQSLDQGLQFLIQYYNGEERAKGNILERFSAQQFPDLHSELNLSSLELGDSALYFCASSVTDANTGELFFGEGSRLTVL.

The J gene is TRBJ2-5, the V gene TRBV11-3; 9 nucleotides align to TRBD1. Looked up from germline, CDR1 is SGHNT and CDR2 is YENEEA. The V gene end was trimmed by 7 bases and the J gene end by 5 bases; junction bases not matched to a gene: 14. The CDR3 extends over 16 amino acids. The CDR3 loop reads CASTRSPQGAMETQYF. CDR3 nucleotides: TGTGCCAGCACCCGGAGCCCACAGGGGGCCATGGAGACCCAGTACTTC.

The gene calls are TRBV9 and TRBJ2-6; 7 nucleotides line up with TRBD1. J gave up 0 bases and V 2 bases, and 11 bases lay outside the gene matches. This CDR3 has 19 residues. The V gene's germline CDR1 is SGDLS and CDR2 YYNGEE. The CDR3 region is CASSVVPGTATSGANVLTF. CDR3 sequence (DNA): TGTGCCAGCAGCGTGGTTCCCGGGACAGCAACCTCTGGGGCCAACGTCCTGACTTTC.

This clone was counted between two and nine times. The chain couples TRBV18 to TRBJ1-2; possible D gene TRBD1, 6 bases. The CDR3 extends over 15 amino acids. Germline V lookup: CDR1 KGHSH, CDR2 LQKENI. V was shortened by 4 bases and J by 7 bases, with 19 bases between the two germline ends. CDR3 nucleotides: TGTGCCAGCTCACAAGGTGGGGGCCCCGGAGCTGGCTACACCTTC. Its protein is CASSQGGGPGAGYTF.

The chain links TRBV7-9 to TRBJ2-7; a weak D match, TRBD2 (5 bases). The CDR3 has 13 amino acids. The V gene's germline CDR1 is SEHNR and CDR2 FQNEAQ (reference sequence). V lost 1 base, J lost 5 bases, and 9 bases lay in between. CDR3 nucleotide sequence: TGTGCCAGCAGCTTAGTTTCCGGGAACGAGCAGTACTTC. This codes for CASSLVSGNEQYF.

V is TRBV6-6 and J is TRBJ2-6; no clear D. This CDR3 comprises 15 residues. The V end lost 7 bases, the J end lost 0 bases, and 10 bases lay between the germline ends. Germline lookup yields CDR1 MNHNY and CDR2 SVGAGI (reference sequence). In DNA, the CDR3 is TGTGCCAGCATCAACCCAGACTCTGGGGCCAACGTCCTGACTTTC. Its protein is CASINPDSGANVLTF.

By share, this clone ranks as medium-sized. V is TRBV27 and J is TRBJ2-5; possible D gene TRBD1, 6 bases. This CDR3 contains 13 residues. The V end lost 3 bases, the J end lost 3 bases, and 8 bases lay between the germline ends. Germline assignment: CDR1 MNHEY and CDR2 SMNVEV (reference sequence). The CDR3, as DNA: TGTGCCAGCAGTTTCGGACAGAAAGAGACCCAGTACTTC. It encodes CASSFGQKETQYF.

The rearrangement uses TRBV21-1 and TRBJ2-1; no check of the table's D call, TRBD1, against the DNA was made. TRBV21-1 is designated a pseudogene. The CDR3 runs 18 residues. This CDR3 is CASSKKLSGQAAYNEQFF. CDR3 DNA sequence: TGTGCCAGCAGCAAAAAGTTGTCAGGGCAGGCCGCCTACAATGAGCAGTTCTTC.

The chain is built from TRBV11-3 and TRBJ2-5, with D maybe TRBD2 (5 bases). The length of the CDR3 is 13 residues. Germline loops: CDR1 SGHNT, CDR2 YENEEA. Trimming removed 3 bases from V and 1 base from J, with 6 bases in between. CDR3 DNA sequence: TGTGCCAGCAGCTTCGGGGTCCAAGAGACCCAGTACTTC. Its protein product is CASSFGVQETQYF.

This chain uses TRBV6-5 with TRBJ1-3; D call uncertain. The germline V gene has CDR1 MNHEY and CDR2 SVGAGI. The CDR3 consists of 14 residues. The germline V and J ends were trimmed by 5 bases and 4 bases, with 12 bases remaining between them. Here the CDR3 reads CASSPRHMGNTIYF. DNA of the CDR3: TGTGCCAGCAGTCCGCGTCATATGGGAAACACCATATATTTT.

The V call is TRBV5-1, the J call TRBJ1-2; D gene unclear. From germline, CDR1 is SGHRS and CDR2 YFSETQ. The CDR3 covers 14 residues. Trimming removed 4 bases at V and 2 bases at J, with 12 bases between. CDR3 nucleotides: TGCGCCAGCAGCGTCGATCGGGAGAACTATGGCTACACCTTC. Amino acids: CASSVDRENYGYTF.